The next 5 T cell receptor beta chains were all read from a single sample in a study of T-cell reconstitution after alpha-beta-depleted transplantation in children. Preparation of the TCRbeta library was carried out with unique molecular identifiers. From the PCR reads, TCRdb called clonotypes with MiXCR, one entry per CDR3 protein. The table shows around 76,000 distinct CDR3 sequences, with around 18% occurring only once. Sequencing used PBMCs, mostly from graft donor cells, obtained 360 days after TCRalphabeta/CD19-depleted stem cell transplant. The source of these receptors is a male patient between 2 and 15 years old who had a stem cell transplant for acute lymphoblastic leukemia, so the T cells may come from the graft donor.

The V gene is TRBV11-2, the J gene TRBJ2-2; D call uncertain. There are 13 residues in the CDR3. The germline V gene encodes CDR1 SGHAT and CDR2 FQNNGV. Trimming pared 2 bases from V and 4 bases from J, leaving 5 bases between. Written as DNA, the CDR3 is TGTGCCAGCAGCTTAACCCGCACCGGGGAGCTGTTTTTT. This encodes CASSLTRTGELFF.

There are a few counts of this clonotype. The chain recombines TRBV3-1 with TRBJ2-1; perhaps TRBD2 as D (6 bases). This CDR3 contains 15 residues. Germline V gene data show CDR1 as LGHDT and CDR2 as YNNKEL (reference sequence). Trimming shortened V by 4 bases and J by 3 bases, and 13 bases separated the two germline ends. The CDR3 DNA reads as TGTGCCAGCAGCCCGCGACTAGTAGTCTACAATGAGCAGTTCTTC. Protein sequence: CASSPRLVVYNEQFF.

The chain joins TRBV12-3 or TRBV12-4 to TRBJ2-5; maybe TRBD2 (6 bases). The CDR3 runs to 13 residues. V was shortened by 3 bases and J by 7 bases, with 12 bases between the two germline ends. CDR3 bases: TGTGCCAGCAGTTTTCAAAGGCGGGGGACCCAGTACTTC. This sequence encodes CASSFQRRGTQYF.

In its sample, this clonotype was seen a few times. CDR3 region: CASSEVGIDTQYF. The CDR3 nucleotides are TGTGCCAGCAGTGAGGTGGGGATAGATACGCAGTATTTT. This chain links TRBV25-1 with TRBJ2-3; D is uncertain. V lost 3 bases and J 5 bases, leaving 9 bases between the germline ends. The V gene's germline CDR1 is MGHDK and CDR2 SYGVNS. This CDR3 is 13 amino acids long.

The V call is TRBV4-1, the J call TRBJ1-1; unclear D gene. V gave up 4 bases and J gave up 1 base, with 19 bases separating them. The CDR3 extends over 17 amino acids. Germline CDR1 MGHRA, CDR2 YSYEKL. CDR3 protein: CASSRNPRGSQNTEAFF. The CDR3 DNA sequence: TGCGCCAGCAGCCGTAACCCACGCGGCAGCCAGAACACTGAAGCTTTCTTT.